This T cell receptor (beta chain) originates from a study of cytomegalovirus exposure and HLA in healthy donors. Trimming pared 4 bases from V and 0 bases from J, leaving 17 bases between. Germline CDR1 is SGHRS and CDR2 is YFSETQ. The CDR3 is made up of 17 amino acids. Details on this clone: Its antigen remains unidentified.

Researchers ran the PCR with 60 Vbeta and 13 Jbeta primers. This table comes from immunoSEQ multiplex PCR, and its TCRdb copy is limited to in-frame clones, with some not included. Of more than 85,000 clones in the sample, around 87% were seen once. Nominal health characterized the donors when sampled, though unrecorded immune exposures were likely. Study-level points and caveats: An analysis that was carried out later associated 15,000 to 20,000 TCR beta sequences with HLA alleles at 0.05 false discovery rate. A prior analysis recorded that most TCR beta V segments were productive about 87% or about 30% of the time.

This rearrangement joins TRBV5-1 to TRBJ2-1, with D possibly matching TRBD2 (7 bases). This receptor was obtained from a man aged 40-49 years in good health and CMV-seronegative. Sequenced sample: PBMCs. The CDR3 loop is CASSPWGGGSSYNEQFF. CDR3 coding DNA: TGCGCCAGCAGCCCCTGGGGGGGCGGAAGCTCCTACAATGAGCAGTTCTTC.